These 10 T cell receptor beta chains share one sample of origin, sequenced in a study of blood T cell repertoires in COVID-19. Here immunoSEQ multiplex PCR was the method, and the copy in TCRdb shows in-frame clones only, minus some. The table has tens of thousands of clones, under 85% seen once; the top ten hold approximately 8.3%. Material for sequencing was peripheral blood. The receptors here all came from a man in his sixties with acute or convalescent COVID-19.

The J gene is TRBJ2-3, the V gene TRBV18, with 7 bases matching TRBD2. Trimming removed 0 bases from V and 11 bases from J; junction bases left unmatched: 11. The CDR3 extends over 15 amino acids. CDR1 and CDR2 (germline): KGHSH, LQKENI. This CDR3 reads CASSPPWEGGGEQYF. The CDR3 DNA follows: TGTGCCAGCTCACCACCGTGGGAGGGCGGTGGAGAGCAGTATTTT.

The chain combines TRBV6-5 with TRBJ2-7; 10 positions agree with TRBD2. The CDR3 contains 16 residues. Trimming cost V 3 bases and J 0 bases; bases outside gene matches: 5. Germline V gene data show CDR1 as MNHEY and CDR2 as SVGAGI. The CDR3, as DNA: TGTGCCAGCAGTTATTCCACTAGCGGGGACTCCTACGAGCAGTACTTC. Translation: CASSYSTSGDSYEQYF.

The DNA of the CDR3 is TGTGCCAGCAGTGAGGACAGAACTAACTATGGCTACACCTTC. Protein sequence: CASSEDRTNYGYTF. The V and J genes are TRBV2 and TRBJ1-2; the D gene is possibly TRBD1 (6 bases). CDR1 SNHLY and CDR2 FYNNEI come from the germline V gene. Between the trimmed V and J ends, which lost 3 bases and 0 bases, there was a span of 8 bases. This CDR3 is built from 14 residues.

The gene calls are TRBV12-3 or TRBV12-4 and TRBJ1-6; TRBD1 might be the D (5 bases). The V end lost 6 bases, the J end lost 7 bases, and 7 bases lay between the germline ends. This CDR3 region has 12 residues. Here the CDR3 reads CASRPGNSPLHF. CDR3 sequence (DNA): TGTGCCAGCAGACCAGGGAATTCACCCCTCCACTTT.

The chain recombines TRBV5-4 with TRBJ2-1; possibly TRBD2 for D (5 bases). From germline, CDR1 is SGHNT and CDR2 YYREEE (reference sequence). Trimming left V 0 bases short and J 4 bases short, with 8 bases between. The CDR3 consists of 14 residues. CDR3 protein: CASSLAGNYNEQFF. The CDR3 DNA reads TGTGCCAGCAGCTTGGCGGGGAATTACAATGAGCAGTTCTTC.

The rearrangement uses TRBV25-1 and TRBJ1-6; 7 nucleotides agree with TRBD1. CDR1 is MGHDK, CDR2 SYGVNS, per germline. The CDR3 spans 18 residues. The J segment lost 0 bases and the V segment lost 3 bases, leaving 8 bases of the junction unmatched. The CDR3 reads CASSEAPTGSSYNSPLHF. CDR3 coding DNA: TGTGCCAGCAGTGAGGCCCCGACAGGGAGCTCCTATAATTCACCCCTCCACTTT.

The chain combines TRBV3-1 (or the pseudogene TRBV3-2) with TRBJ1-1; D is possibly TRBD1 (6 bases). Looked up from germline, CDR1 is LGHDT and CDR2 is YNNKEL (reference sequence). CDR3 size: 14 residues. The V gene lost 1 base and the J gene lost 12 bases, with 18 bases spanning the gap. The chain's CDR3 is CASSQAGTSPVTFF. Written as DNA, the CDR3 is TGTGCCAGCAGCCAAGCCGGGACATCCCCTGTCACTTTCTTT.

This clone has more than one count but fewer than ten. The chain uses TRBV4-2 and TRBJ2-7; D not certain. V gave up 0 bases and J gave up 2 bases, with 5 bases separating them. The CDR3 runs to 13 residues. Germline loops: CDR1 LGHNA, CDR2 YNFKEQ. The CDR3 DNA sequence: TGTGCCAGCAGCCAAGATAAAACCTACGAGCAGTACTTC. It yields the protein CASSQDKTYEQYF.

CDR3 in DNA: TGTGCCAGCAGCTTAGGAGGGGGCGGCAATCAGCCCCAGCATTTT. Residues: CASSLGGGGNQPQHF. The genes are TRBV7-6 and TRBJ1-5, with 7 bases lining up with TRBD1. CDR1 and CDR2 from the germline V gene are SGHVS and FNYEAQ. The CDR3 consists of 15 residues. V gave up 1 base and J gave up 2 bases; unmatched junction bases: 2. Drawing the rest from reference TRBV7-6 and TRBJ1-5, the complete variable domain is GAGVSQSPRYKVTKRGQDVALRCDPISGHVSLYWYRQALGQGPEFLTYFNYEAQQDKSGLPNDRFSAERPEGSISTLTIQRTEQRDSAMYRCASSLGGGGNQPQHFGDGTRLSIL.

V usage is TRBV6-5 and J usage is TRBJ1-3; TRBD1 is a possible D gene (5 bases). The germline CDR1 and CDR2 sequences are MNHEY and SVGAGI. Trimming left V 6 bases short and J 2 bases short, with 11 bases between. The CDR3 sequence is 14 residues long. The CDR3 DNA reads TGTGCCAGCAGGTCGGGGGGGGCTGGAAACACCATATATTTT. Its translation is CASRSGGAGNTIYF.